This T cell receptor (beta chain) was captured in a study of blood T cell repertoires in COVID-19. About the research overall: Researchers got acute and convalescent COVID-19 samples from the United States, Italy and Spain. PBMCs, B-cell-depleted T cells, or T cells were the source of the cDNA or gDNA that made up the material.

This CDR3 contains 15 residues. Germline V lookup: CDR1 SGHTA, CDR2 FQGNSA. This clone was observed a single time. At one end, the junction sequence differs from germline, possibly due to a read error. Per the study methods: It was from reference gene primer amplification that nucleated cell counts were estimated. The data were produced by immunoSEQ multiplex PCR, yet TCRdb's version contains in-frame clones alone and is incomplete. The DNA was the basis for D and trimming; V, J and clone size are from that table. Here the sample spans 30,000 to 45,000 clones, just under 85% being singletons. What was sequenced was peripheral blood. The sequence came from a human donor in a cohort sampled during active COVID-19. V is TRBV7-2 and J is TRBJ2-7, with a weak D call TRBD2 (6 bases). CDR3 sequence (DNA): TGTGCCAGCACCTTACCCTCTATCCGGGGGAACGAGCAGTACTTC. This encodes CASTLPSIRGNEQYF.